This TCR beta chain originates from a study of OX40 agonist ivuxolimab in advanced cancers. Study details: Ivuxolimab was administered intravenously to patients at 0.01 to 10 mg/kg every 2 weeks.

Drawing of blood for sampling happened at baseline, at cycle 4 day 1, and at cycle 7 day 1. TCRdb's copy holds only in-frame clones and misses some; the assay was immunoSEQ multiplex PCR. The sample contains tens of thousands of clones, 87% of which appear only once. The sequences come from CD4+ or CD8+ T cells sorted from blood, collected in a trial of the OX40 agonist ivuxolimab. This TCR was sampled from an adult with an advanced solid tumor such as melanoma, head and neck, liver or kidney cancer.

CDR3 in amino acids: CASSPPGLASPDTQYF. CDR3 coding DNA: TGTGCCAGCAGCCCGCCTGGGCTAGCATCCCCAGATACGCAGTATTTT. The chain uses TRBV7-2 and TRBJ2-3, with D maybe TRBD2 (5 bases). The CDR3 totals 16 residues. V was shortened by 5 bases and J by 4 bases, with 19 bases between the two germline ends. Per the germline V gene, CDR1 is SGHTA and CDR2 is FQGNSA.